The present entry profiles one TCR beta chain with its context. The antigen is unknown. The sample originates from a study of T cell responses to AZD1222 COVID-19 vaccine. Study outcomes and limitations: In the spike-specific TCR repertoire, nearly half reportedly target unmutated variant regions. White British ancestry dominated among donors, who included more females, and clonal diversity was possibly underestimated. Once two AZD1222 doses were given, Spike-specific TCR breadth and depth went up.

The CDR3 spans 16 residues. The ends lost 3 bases at V and 1 base at J; junction bases unmatched: 1. CDR1 and CDR2 (germline): SGDLS, YYNGEE. Clones were sequenced by immunoSEQ multiplex PCR, and TCRdb holds only the in-frame ones, with some missing. The data hold around 110,000 clones, with around nine tenths observed a single time. This clonotype was obtained from an adult who received the AZD1222 COVID-19 vaccine. The chain carries TRBV9 and TRBJ2-2, with 12 bases identical to TRBD2. The source was peripheral blood, collected 28 days after the second AZD1222 dose. Here the CDR3 DNA reads TGTGCCAGCAGCGAGGGACTAGCGGGGAACACCGGGGAGCTGTTTTTT. This translates into CASSEGLAGNTGELFF. Variable domain in full (rest from reference TRBV9 and TRBJ2-2): DSGVTQTPKHLITATGQRVTLRCSPRSGDLSVYWYQQSLDQGLQFLIQYYNGEERAKGNILERFSAQQFPDLHSELNLSSLELGDSALYFCASSEGLAGNTGELFFGEGSRLTVL.